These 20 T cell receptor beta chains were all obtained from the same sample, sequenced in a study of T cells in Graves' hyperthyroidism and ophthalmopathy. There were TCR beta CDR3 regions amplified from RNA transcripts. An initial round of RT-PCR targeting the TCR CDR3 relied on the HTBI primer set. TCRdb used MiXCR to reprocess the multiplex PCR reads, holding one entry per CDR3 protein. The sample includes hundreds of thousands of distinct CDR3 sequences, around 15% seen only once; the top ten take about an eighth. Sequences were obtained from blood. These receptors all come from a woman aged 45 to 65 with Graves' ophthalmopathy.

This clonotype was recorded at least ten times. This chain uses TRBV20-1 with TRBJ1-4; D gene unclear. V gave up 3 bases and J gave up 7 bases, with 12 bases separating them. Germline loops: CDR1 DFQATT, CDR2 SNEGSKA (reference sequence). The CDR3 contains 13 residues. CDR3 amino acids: CSARGDLTEKLFF. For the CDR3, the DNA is TGCAGTGCTAGGGGCGATCTTACTGAAAAACTGTTTTTT.

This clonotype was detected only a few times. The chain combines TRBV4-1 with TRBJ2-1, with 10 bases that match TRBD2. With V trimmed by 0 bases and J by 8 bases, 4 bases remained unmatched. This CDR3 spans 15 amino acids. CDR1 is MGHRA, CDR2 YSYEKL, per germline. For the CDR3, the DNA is TGCGCCAGCAGCCAAGATGGGCTAGCGGGAGATGAGCAGTTCTTC. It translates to CASSQDGLAGDEQFF.

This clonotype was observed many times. DNA for the CDR3: TGTGCCATCAGTGCTACTCGACTAGCGGGAGCGCGCGATGAGCAGTTCTTC. Protein: CAISATRLAGARDEQFF. The chain couples TRBV10-3 to TRBJ2-1; 12 nucleotides line up with TRBD2. This CDR3 has 17 amino acids. Germline V gives CDR1 ENHRY, CDR2 SYGVKD. J gave up 8 bases and V 4 bases, and 12 bases lay outside the gene matches.

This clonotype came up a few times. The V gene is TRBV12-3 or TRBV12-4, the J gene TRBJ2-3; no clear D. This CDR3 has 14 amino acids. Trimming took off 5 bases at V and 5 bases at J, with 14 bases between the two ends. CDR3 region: CASSLEELGDTQYF. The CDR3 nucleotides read TGTGCCAGCAGTCTTGAGGAGTTGGGAGATACGCAGTATTTT.

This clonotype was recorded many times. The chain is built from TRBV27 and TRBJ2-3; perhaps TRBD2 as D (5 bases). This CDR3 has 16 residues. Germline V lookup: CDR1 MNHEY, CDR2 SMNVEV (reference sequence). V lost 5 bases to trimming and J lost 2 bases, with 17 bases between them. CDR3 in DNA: TGTGCCAGCAGTGACCAGCGGAAACTTTACACAGATACGCAGTATTTT. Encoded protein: CASSDQRKLYTDTQYF.

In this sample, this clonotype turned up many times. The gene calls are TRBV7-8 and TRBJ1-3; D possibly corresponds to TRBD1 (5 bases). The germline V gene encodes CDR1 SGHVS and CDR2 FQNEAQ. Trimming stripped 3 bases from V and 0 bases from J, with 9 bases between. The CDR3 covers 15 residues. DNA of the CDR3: TGTGCCAGCAGCTTCGCAGGGAGCTCTGGAAACACCATATATTTT. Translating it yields CASSFAGSSGNTIYF.

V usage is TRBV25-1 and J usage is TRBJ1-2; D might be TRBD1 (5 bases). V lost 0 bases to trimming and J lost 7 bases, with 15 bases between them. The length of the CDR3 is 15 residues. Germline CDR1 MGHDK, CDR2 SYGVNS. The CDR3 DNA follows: TGTGCCAGCAGTGAATATAAGGGAGGGGTCGGTGGCTACACCTTC. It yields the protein CASSEYKGGVGGYTF.

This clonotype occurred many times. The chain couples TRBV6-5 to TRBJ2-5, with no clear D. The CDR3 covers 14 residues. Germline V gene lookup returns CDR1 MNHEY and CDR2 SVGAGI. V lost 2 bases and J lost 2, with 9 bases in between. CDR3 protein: CASSYRLGQETQYF. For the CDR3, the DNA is TGTGCCAGCAGTTACAGGCTAGGACAAGAGACCCAGTACTTC.

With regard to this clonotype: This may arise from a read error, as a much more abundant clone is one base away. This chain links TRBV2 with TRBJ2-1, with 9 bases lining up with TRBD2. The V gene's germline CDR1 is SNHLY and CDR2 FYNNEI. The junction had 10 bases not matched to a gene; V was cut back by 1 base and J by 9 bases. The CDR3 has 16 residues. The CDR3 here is CASSEVASGMTSEQFF. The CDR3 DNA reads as TGTGCCAGCAGTGAAGTTGCTAGCGGGATGACCAGTGAGCAGTTCTTC. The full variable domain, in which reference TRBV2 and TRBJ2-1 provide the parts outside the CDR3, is EPEVTQTPSHQVTQMGQEVILRCVPISNHLYFYWYRQILGQKVEFLVSFYNNEISEKSEIFDDQFSVERPDGSNFTLKIRSTKLEDSAMYFCASSEVASGMTSEQFFGPGTRLTVL.

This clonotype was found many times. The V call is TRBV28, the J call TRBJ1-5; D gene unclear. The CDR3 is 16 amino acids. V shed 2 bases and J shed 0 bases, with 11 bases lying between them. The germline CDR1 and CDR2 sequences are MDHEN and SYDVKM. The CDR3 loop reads CASSLRWADSNQPQHF. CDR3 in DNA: TGTGCCAGCAGTTTACGCTGGGCTGATAGCAATCAGCCCCAGCATTTT. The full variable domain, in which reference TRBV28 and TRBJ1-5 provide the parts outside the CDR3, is DVKVTQSSRYLVKRTGEKVFLECVQDMDHENMFWYRQDPGLGLRLIYFSYDVKMKEKGDIPEGYSVSREKKERFSLILESASTNQTSMYLCASSLRWADSNQPQHFGDGTRLSIL.

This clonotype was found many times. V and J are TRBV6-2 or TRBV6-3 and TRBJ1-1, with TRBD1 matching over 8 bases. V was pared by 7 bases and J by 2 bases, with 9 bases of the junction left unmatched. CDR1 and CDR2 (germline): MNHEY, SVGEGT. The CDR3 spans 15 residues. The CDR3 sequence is CASTDWTGFNTEAFF. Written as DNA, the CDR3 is TGTGCCAGCACCGACTGGACAGGGTTTAACACTGAAGCTTTCTTT.

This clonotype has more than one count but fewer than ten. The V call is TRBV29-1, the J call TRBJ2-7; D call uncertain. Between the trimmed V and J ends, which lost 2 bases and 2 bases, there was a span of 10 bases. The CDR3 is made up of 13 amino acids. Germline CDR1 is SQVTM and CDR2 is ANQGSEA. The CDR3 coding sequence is TGCAGCGTTGAACTCGGGTCGACCTACGAGCAGTACTTC. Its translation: CSVELGSTYEQYF.

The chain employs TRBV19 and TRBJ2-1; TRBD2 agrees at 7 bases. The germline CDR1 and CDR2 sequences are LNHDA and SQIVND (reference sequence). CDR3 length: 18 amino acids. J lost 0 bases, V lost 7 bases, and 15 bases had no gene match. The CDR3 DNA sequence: TGTGCCAGTACCCGGCGGGCTAGCGGAGGAAGCTCCTACAATGAGCAGTTCTTC. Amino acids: CASTRRASGGSSYNEQFF.

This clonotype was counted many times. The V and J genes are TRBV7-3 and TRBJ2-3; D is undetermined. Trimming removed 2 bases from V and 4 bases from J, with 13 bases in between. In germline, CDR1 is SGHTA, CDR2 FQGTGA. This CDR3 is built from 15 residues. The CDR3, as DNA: TGTGCCAGCAGCTTACCCCCCCACCATCCAGATACGCAGTATTTT. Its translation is CASSLPPHHPDTQYF.

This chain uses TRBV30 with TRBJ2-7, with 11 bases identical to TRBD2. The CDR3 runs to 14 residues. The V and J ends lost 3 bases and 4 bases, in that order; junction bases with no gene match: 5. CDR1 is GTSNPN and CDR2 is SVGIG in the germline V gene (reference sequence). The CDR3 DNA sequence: TGTGCCTGGAGCCCGGCTAGCGGGAGGTACGAGCAGTACTTC. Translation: CAWSPASGRYEQYF.

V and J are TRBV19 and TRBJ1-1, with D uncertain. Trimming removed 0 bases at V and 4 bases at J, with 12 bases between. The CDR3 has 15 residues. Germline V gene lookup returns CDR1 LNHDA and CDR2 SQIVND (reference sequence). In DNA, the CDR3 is TGTGCCAGTAGTATAGATCAGGTGGGCGGCACTGAAGCTTTCTTT. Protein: CASSIDQVGGTEAFF.

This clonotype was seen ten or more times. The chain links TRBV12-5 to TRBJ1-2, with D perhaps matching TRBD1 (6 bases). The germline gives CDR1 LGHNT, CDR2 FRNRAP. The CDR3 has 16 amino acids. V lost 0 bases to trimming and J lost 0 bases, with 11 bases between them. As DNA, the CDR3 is TGTGCTAGTGGTTTGGTCCTGGACAGATCTAACTATGGCTACACCTTC. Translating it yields CASGLVLDRSNYGYTF.

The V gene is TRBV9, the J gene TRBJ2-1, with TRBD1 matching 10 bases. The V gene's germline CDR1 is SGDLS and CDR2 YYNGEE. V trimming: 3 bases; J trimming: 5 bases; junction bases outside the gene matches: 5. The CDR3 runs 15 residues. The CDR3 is CASSAGTGVHNEQFF. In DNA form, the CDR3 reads TGTGCCAGCAGCGCCGGGACAGGGGTTCACAATGAGCAGTTCTTC.

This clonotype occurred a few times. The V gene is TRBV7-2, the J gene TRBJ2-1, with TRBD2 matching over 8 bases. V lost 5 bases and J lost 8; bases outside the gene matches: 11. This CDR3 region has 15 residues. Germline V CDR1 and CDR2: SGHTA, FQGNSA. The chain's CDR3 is CASSLSFSGTDEQFF. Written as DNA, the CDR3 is TGTGCCAGCAGCCTCTCTTTTAGCGGGACCGATGAGCAGTTCTTC. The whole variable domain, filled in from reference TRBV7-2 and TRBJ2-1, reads GAGVSQSPSNKVTEKGKDVELRCDPISGHTALYWYRQSLGQGLEFLIYFQGNSAPDKSGLPSDRFSAERTGGSVSTLTIQRTQQEDSAVYLCASSLSFSGTDEQFFGPGTRLTVL.

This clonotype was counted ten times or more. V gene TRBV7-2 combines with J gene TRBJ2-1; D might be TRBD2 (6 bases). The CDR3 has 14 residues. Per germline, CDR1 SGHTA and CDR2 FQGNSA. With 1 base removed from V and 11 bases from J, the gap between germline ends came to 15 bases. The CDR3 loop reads CASSLEWVGGQQFF. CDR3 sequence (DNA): TGTGCCAGCAGCTTAGAATGGGTGGGAGGTCAGCAGTTCTTC.